These 20 T cell receptor beta chains came from one sample sequenced in a study of blood T cell repertoires in COVID-19. Assay: immunoSEQ multiplex PCR; the TCRdb copy retains only in-frame clones and omits some. The table includes over 20,000 clones, approximately 83% detected once. Source material: peripheral blood. These receptors came from a human donor in a cohort sampled during active COVID-19.

This chain uses TRBV5-1 with TRBJ1-6; D might be TRBD1 (6 bases). This CDR3 has 16 amino acids. Germline V lookup: CDR1 SGHRS, CDR2 YFSETQ. V lost 1 base, J lost 9 bases, and 17 bases lay in between. The CDR3 here is CASSLPGGRVSSPLHF. The CDR3 DNA reads TGCGCCAGCAGCTTGCCCGGGGGGCGCGTTAGTTCACCCCTCCACTTT.

The chain uses TRBV5-1 and TRBJ2-7; no clear D gene. This CDR3 region has 13 residues. The germline V gene has CDR1 SGHRS and CDR2 YFSETQ. Trimming took off 3 bases at V and 0 bases at J, with 7 bases between the two ends. This CDR3 reads CASSSTRSYEQYF. DNA for the CDR3: TGCGCCAGCAGCTCGACACGCTCCTACGAGCAGTACTTC.

This clone was counted only a few times. This rearrangement joins TRBV2 to TRBJ1-6; 8 bases line up with TRBD1. CDR1 SNHLY and CDR2 FYNNEI come from the germline V gene. The CDR3 extends over 13 amino acids. V shed 3 bases, J shed 10 bases, and the junction held 2 bases outside the gene matches. The CDR3, as DNA: TGTGCCAGCAGTGACAGGGGGCTCTCACCCCTCCACTTT. It codes for CASSDRGLSPLHF. Full variable domain (missing parts from reference TRBV2 and TRBJ1-6): EPEVTQTPSHQVTQMGQEVILRCVPISNHLYFYWYRQILGQKVEFLVSFYNNEISEKSEIFDDQFSVERPDGSNFTLKIRSTKLEDSAMYFCASSDRGLSPLHFGNGTRLTVT.

This chain connects TRBV5-1 to TRBJ2-5, with unresolved D. Germline V lookup: CDR1 SGHRS, CDR2 YFSETQ. The CDR3 covers 13 residues. V was trimmed by 4 bases and J by 2 bases, leaving 9 bases between them. As DNA, the CDR3 is TGCGCCAGCAGCGCGGTCGTTCAAGAGACCCAGTACTTC. Translated: CASSAVVQETQYF.

The chain uses TRBV12-2 and TRBJ2-6; TRBD1 reflects the table's D call only, with no check against the DNA. TRBV12-2 counts as a pseudogene. The CDR3 has 19 amino acids. The CDR3 loop is CASRLGRQGPVAGANVLTF. The CDR3 DNA reads TGTGCAAGTCGCTTAGGTCGACAGGGGCCGGTCGCTGGGGCCAACGTCCTGACTTTC.

The gene calls are TRBV13 and TRBJ1-3; possible D gene TRBD1, 6 bases. Germline V gives CDR1 PRHDT, CDR2 FYEKMQ (reference sequence). This CDR3 contains 18 residues. Trimming left V 5 bases short and J 0 bases short, with 20 bases between. In nucleotides, the CDR3 is TGTGCCAGCAGCCCGCGAGGGGCCGGACAGAGCTCTGGAAACACCATATATTTT. This encodes CASSPRGAGQSSGNTIYF.

The V gene is TRBV28, the J gene TRBJ1-1; D ambiguous. The CDR3 runs 17 residues. Per germline, CDR1 MDHEN and CDR2 SYDVKM. Trimming removed 5 bases at V and 1 base at J, with 20 bases between. The CDR3: CASSPFVGEDWNTEAFF. CDR3 bases: TGTGCCAGCAGTCCCTTTGTCGGCGAAGACTGGAACACTGAAGCTTTCTTT.

J is TRBJ2-2 and V is TRBV2; D possibly corresponds to TRBD1 (5 bases). Germline V gene lookup returns CDR1 SNHLY and CDR2 FYNNEI. The CDR3 loop spans 15 amino acids. V was shortened by 7 bases and J by 2 bases, with 14 bases between the two germline ends. As DNA, the CDR3 is TGTGCCAGCAACACCGCCGACAGTAACACCGGGGAGCTGTTTTTT. Translated: CASNTADSNTGELFF.

To note about this clone: Germline and junction disagree at one end, which may indicate a read error. This rearrangement joins TRBV7-8 to TRBJ1-2, with D unclear. The CDR3 covers 13 residues. Germline-derived CDR1 and CDR2 are SGHVS and FQNEAQ. The CDR3 reads CASSLDLDYGYTF. As DNA, the CDR3 is TGTGCCAGCAGCTTAGACCTAGACTACGGCTACACCTTC.

This chain links TRBV5-6 with TRBJ2-5, with TRBD1 identical over 12 bases. Germline values: CDR1 SGHDT, CDR2 YYEEEE. Trimming took 4 bases from V and 5 from J; bases not matched to a gene: 6. CDR3 length: 15 residues. The CDR3 spells CASSLGQGARETQYF. The CDR3 region has the DNA TGTGCCAGCAGCCTGGGACAGGGGGCGCGGGAGACCCAGTACTTC.

This clone was observed a single time. The rearrangement uses TRBV4-3 and TRBJ1-2; no firm D call. V lost 0 bases, J lost 6 bases, and 11 bases lay in between. CDR3 length equals 14 residues. Germline lookup yields CDR1 LGHNA and CDR2 YSLEER. The CDR3 DNA sequence: TGCGCCAGCAGCCAAGATCGGGGAGCCGATGGCTACACCTTC. This codes for CASSQDRGADGYTF.

The chain combines TRBV5-7 with TRBJ1-6; 9 bases align to TRBD1. TRBV5-7 falls under the ORF class, with uncertain function. CDR3 length: 19 amino acids. V dropped 2 bases and J dropped 9; count of bases not matched to a gene: 18. The CDR3 region is CASSLPHRTGACFGSPLHF. For the CDR3, the DNA is TGTGCCAGCAGCTTACCCCATCGGACAGGGGCTTGTTTCGGTTCACCCCTCCACTTT.

This clone was observed once. The chain's CDR3 is CSVGQSLYEQYF. CDR3 in DNA: TGCAGCGTTGGGCAGTCTCTCTACGAGCAGTACTTC. V and J are TRBV29-1 and TRBJ2-7; D remains unclear. Trimming shortened V by 4 bases and J by 3 bases, and 10 bases separated the two germline ends. The germline V gene encodes CDR1 SQVTM and CDR2 ANQGSEA. CDR3 length: 12 residues.

The chain uses TRBV21-1 and TRBJ2-7; the table's D call TRBD2 went unverified against the DNA. TRBV21-1 is designated a pseudogene. The CDR3 loop spans 20 amino acids. CDR3 coding DNA: TGTGCCAGCAGCAAACGCTTCCTATTTCTAGCGGGGGGCCAGGCCTACGAGCAGTACTTC. This sequence encodes CASSKRFLFLAGGQAYEQYF.

The chain joins TRBV4-1 to TRBJ1-2; maybe TRBD1 (5 bases). Trimming took 0 bases from V and 8 from J, leaving 16 bases between them. The CDR3 consists of 15 residues. The germline gives CDR1 MGHRA, CDR2 YSYEKL. CDR3 protein: CASSQDGAGGEGYTF. In DNA, the CDR3 is TGCGCCAGCAGCCAAGATGGTGCGGGGGGAGAGGGCTACACCTTC.

CDR3 coding DNA: TGCGCCAGCAGTGAGCTACCGGGGAACACTGAAGCTTTCTTT. Translating it yields CASSELPGNTEAFF. The chain is built from TRBV10-2 and TRBJ1-1, with D hard to call. Per the germline V gene, CDR1 is WSHSY and CDR2 is SAAADI. CDR3 length: 14 residues. The V end lost 2 bases, the J end lost 1 base, and 8 bases lay between the germline ends.

The V gene is TRBV19, the J gene TRBJ2-7; 7 nucleotides align to TRBD1. V gave up 2 bases and J gave up 2 bases; unmatched junction bases: 3. The CDR3 spans 14 residues. Per the germline V gene, CDR1 is LNHDA and CDR2 is SQIVND (reference sequence). DNA of the CDR3: TGTGCCAGTAGTATAACGGGGACAGCCTACGAGCAGTACTTC. This sequence encodes CASSITGTAYEQYF. Full variable domain (missing parts from reference TRBV19 and TRBJ2-7): DGGITQSPKYLFRKEGQNVTLSCEQNLNHDAMYWYRQDPGQGLRLIYYSQIVNDFQKGDIAEGYSVSREKKESFPLTVTSAQKNPTAFYLCASSITGTAYEQYFGPGTRLTVT.

In its sample, this clone was seen once. This chain connects TRBV4-1 to TRBJ1-1; a possible D gene is TRBD1 (6 bases). Germline CDR1 MGHRA, CDR2 YSYEKL. The CDR3 covers 12 residues. The ends were cut back, 7 bases at V and 5 bases at J, with 11 bases in the middle. CDR3 DNA: TGCGCCAGCACACAGGGTGGGACTGAAGCTTTCTTT. It yields the protein CASTQGGTEAFF.

This CDR3 reads CATSDPGQSEAFF. The CDR3, as DNA: TGTGCCACCAGTGATCCCGGACAGAGTGAAGCTTTCTTT. V gene TRBV24-1 combines with J gene TRBJ1-1, with D maybe TRBD1 (6 bases). V was pared by 3 bases and J by 7 bases, with 11 bases between. The CDR3 has 13 residues. The germline V gene encodes CDR1 KGHDR and CDR2 SFDVKD.

The V and J genes are TRBV5-5 and TRBJ2-6; possible D gene TRBD1, 5 bases. The V gene lost 5 bases and the J gene lost 2 bases, with 11 bases spanning the gap. The CDR3 is 15 amino acids. Germline loops: CDR1 SGHKS, CDR2 YYEKEE (reference sequence). CDR3 residues: CASRPLQAGANVLTF. The CDR3 DNA reads as TGTGCCAGCAGACCCCTACAGGCTGGGGCCAACGTCCTGACTTTC.